The T cell receptor (beta chain) described here comes from a study of T cell changes during pregnancy in multiple sclerosis. Some clones are missing from TCRdb's copy, which holds only in-frame ones; the method was immunoSEQ multiplex PCR. Among approximately 68,000 clones listed, 91% were seen once. V was shortened by 3 bases and J by 2 bases, with 10 bases between the two germline ends. From germline, CDR1 is SGHDT and CDR2 YYEEEE. CDR3 length: 14 amino acids. Here the sequenced sample was peripheral blood, taken in the third trimester of pregnancy. The gene calls are TRBV5-6 and TRBJ2-3; D is possibly TRBD1 (6 bases). The clonotype comes from a female donor in good health, enrolled as a control in a pregnancy study. This chain's CDR3 is CASSSGQLTDTQYF. CDR3 nucleotide sequence: TGTGCCAGCAGCTCAGGACAGCTCACAGATACGCAGTATTTT.